This entry features one T cell receptor beta chain sequence. This CDR3 is 11 amino acids long. Looked up from germline, CDR1 is MDHEN and CDR2 is SYDVKM. The V and J ends lost 2 bases and 12 bases respectively, with 10 bases between them. Study processing details: Using reference gene primer amplification, nucleated cell counts were estimated. Produced via immunoSEQ multiplex PCR; TCRdb's table is partial and in-frame only. V, J and clone size reflect that table, while D and trimming were determined from the DNA. The data contain some 100,000 clones, approximately 90% of them seen just once; the ten biggest clones take up 0.97%. The entry originates in a study of blood T cell repertoires in COVID-19. Background on the study: Both acute and convalescent COVID-19 samples were obtained from the United States, Italy and Spain. Sources were T cells, B-cell-depleted T cells, or PBMCs; the material itself was cDNA or gDNA.

The rearrangement links TRBV28 to TRBJ1-1; tentatively, D is TRBD1 (6 bases). The source of this sequence is a man in his 60s with acute or convalescent COVID-19. The sample consisted of peripheral blood. CDR3: CASSLVRGTFF. The CDR3, as DNA: TGTGCCAGCAGTTTAGTCAGGGGTACTTTCTTT.